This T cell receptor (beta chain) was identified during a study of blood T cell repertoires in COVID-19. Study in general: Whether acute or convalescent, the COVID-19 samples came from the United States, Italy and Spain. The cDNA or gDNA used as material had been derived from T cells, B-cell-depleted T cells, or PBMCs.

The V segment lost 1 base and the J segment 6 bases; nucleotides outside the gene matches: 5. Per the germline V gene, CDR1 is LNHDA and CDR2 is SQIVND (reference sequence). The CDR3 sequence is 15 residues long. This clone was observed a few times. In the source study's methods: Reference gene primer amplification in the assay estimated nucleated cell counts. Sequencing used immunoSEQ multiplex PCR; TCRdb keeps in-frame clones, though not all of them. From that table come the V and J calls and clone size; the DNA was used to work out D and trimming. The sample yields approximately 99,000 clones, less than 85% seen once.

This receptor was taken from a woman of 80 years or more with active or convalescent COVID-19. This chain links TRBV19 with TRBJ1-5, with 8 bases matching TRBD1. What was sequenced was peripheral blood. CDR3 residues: CASSIADRGFQPQHF. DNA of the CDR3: TGTGCCAGTAGTATAGCAGACAGGGGTTTTCAGCCCCAGCATTTT.